The rows below give T cell receptor beta chains drawn from one sample of a study of shared clonotypes between healthy human individuals. Sequencing was performed with immunoSEQ multiplex PCR; in TCRdb, only in-frame clones are kept and a portion is missing. The sample lists roughly 550,000 clones; about 95% were seen once. The sequencing sample was made of naive CD8+ T cells sorted from blood. The source of these receptors is a woman aged 25-40 years in good health. The CDR3 runs from the conserved cysteine through the conserved F or W. The D gene is left open where the match is weak. Rows give clone size only sometimes, using once, few, many, or a class for an expanded clone.

cdr3_nt cdr3_aa v_call clone_size d_call j_call
TGTGCCATCAGTAAGGACAGGGAAGAAGATACGCAGTATTTT CAISKDREEDTQYF TRBV10-3 - TRBD1 TRBJ2-3
TGTGCCAGCAGCGTTGGGGGGTGGACTGAAGCTTTCTTT CASSVGGWTEAFF TRBV9 - - TRBJ1-1
TGTGCCAGCAGCTTAGATGCCCATCAGCCCCAGCATTTT CASSLDAHQPQHF TRBV7-2 - - TRBJ1-5
TGTGCCAGCACCGTGATGGGGGTTTGGGAAAAACTGTTTTTT CASTVMGVWEKLFF TRBV7-9 - - TRBJ1-4
TGTGCCAGCAGCCAAGAAAGGGCGGGAGGGTCCTACGAGCAGTACTTC CASSQERAGGSYEQYF TRBV14 once TRBD2 TRBJ2-7
TGTGCCAGCAGTTCCCTCACTAGCGGGAGGGCCGGGGAGCTGTTTTTT CASSSLTSGRAGELFF TRBV27 once TRBD2 TRBJ2-2
TGTGCCAGCAGTTTCCACGACAGGGACGCTGAAGCTTTCTTT CASSFHDRDAEAFF TRBV27 - TRBD1 TRBJ1-1
TGCGCCAGCAGCCAAGAGTTCGGACAGAGTGGCGGTCAGCCCCAGCATTTT CASSQEFGQSGGQPQHF TRBV4-1 - - TRBJ1-5
TGTGCCAGCAGTTACTCGACGGGGGGCGAGCAGTACTTC CASSYSTGGEQYF TRBV6-5 - TRBD2 TRBJ2-7
TGTGCCAGCAGTGAAGACCGGATATCTGGAAACACCATATATTTT CASSEDRISGNTIYF TRBV2 - - TRBJ1-3